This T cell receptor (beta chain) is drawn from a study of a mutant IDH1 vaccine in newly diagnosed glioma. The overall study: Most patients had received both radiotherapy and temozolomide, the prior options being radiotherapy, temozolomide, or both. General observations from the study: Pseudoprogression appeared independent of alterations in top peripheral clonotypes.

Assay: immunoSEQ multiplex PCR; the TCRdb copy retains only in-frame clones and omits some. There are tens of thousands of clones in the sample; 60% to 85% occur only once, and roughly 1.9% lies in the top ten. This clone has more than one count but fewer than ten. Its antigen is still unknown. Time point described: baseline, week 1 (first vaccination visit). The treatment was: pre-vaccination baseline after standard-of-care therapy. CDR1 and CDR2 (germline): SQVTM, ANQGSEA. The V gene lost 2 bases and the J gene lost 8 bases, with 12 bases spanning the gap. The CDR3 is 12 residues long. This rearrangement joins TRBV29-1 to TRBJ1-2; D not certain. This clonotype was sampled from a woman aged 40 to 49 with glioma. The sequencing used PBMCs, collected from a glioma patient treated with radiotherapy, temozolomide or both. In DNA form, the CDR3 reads TGCAGCGTTGAAAGACTTCCGGAAGGCTACACCTTC. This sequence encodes CSVERLPEGYTF.